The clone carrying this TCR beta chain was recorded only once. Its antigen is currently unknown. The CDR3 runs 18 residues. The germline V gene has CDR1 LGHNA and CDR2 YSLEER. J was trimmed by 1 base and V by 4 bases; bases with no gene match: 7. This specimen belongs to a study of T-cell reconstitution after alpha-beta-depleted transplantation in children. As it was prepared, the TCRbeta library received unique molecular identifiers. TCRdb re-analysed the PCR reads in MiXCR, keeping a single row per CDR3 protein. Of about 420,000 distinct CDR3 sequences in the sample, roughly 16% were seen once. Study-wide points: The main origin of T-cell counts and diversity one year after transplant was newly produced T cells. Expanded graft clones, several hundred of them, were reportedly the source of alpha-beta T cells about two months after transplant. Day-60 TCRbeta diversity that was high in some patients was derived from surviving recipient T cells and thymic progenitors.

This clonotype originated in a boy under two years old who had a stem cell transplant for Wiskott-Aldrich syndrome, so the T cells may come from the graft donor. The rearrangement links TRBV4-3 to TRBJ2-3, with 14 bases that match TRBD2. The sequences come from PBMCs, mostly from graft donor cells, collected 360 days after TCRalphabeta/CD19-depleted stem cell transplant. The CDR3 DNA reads TGCGCCAGCAGCCTCCGACTAGCGGGAGGGCGGGGCACAGATACGCAGTATTTT. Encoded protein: CASSLRLAGGRGTDTQYF.